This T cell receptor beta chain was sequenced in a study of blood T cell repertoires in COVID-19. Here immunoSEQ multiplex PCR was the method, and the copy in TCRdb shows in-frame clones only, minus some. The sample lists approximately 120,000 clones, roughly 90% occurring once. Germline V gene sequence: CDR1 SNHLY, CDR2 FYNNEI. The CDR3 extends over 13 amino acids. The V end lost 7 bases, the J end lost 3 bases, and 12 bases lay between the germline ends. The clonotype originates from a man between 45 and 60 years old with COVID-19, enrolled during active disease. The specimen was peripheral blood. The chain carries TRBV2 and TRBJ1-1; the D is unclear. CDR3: CASTPTRYTEAFF. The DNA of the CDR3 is TGTGCCAGCACCCCCACCAGGTACACTGAAGCTTTCTTT.